This T cell receptor (beta chain) comes out of a study of cytomegalovirus exposure and HLA in healthy donors. CDR1 and CDR2 (germline): MNHEY, SVGAGI. Trimming removed 4 bases from V and 1 base from J, with 7 bases in between. This CDR3 spans 13 amino acids. Separation from the approximately 720-subject first cohort characterized the roughly 110-subject validation cohort, to which the donors belonged. Data came from immunoSEQ multiplex PCR; TCRdb stores just in-frame clones and leaves some out. Of about 65,000 clones in the sample, under 95% were seen once. In regard to this clone: Antigen specificity is unknown.

Study results and caveats: Specificity of a few CMV-associated chains for CMV antigens was verified in vitro. There were over 150 TCR beta chains listed as cytomegalovirus-associated. Most sequenced TCRs were rare (though some public TCRs occurred in many donors).

This chain links TRBV6-5 with TRBJ1-1; D remains unclear. The sequence derives from a woman aged 18-35 years in good health and CMV-seronegative. Sequenced input: PBMCs. The CDR3 region is CASSWRQNTEAFF. The CDR3 coding sequence is TGTGCCAGCAGTTGGCGACAGAACACTGAAGCTTTCTTT.